Presented here are 14 T cell receptor beta chains from one specimen sequenced in a study of identical twins. Via MiXCR, TCRdb re-called the 5' RACE reads, giving one row per CDR3 protein. The sample carries approximately 210,000 distinct CDR3 sequences, less than 9.5% recorded once. Material: memory (CD45RO+) T cells sorted from blood. The source of these receptors is a woman aged 18 to 35 in good health.

A few counts support this clonotype. This chain links TRBV7-2 with TRBJ2-5, with a weak D call TRBD1 (6 bases). V was shortened by 2 bases and J by 5 bases, with 12 bases between the two germline ends. The CDR3 spans 14 residues. Germline CDR1 reads SGHTA; CDR2 reads FQGNSA. The CDR3 protein is CASSLITGWETQYF. The CDR3 DNA sequence: TGTGCCAGCAGCTTAATTACAGGGTGGGAGACCCAGTACTTC.

The table lists this clonotype with many counts. The genes are TRBV10-3 and TRBJ2-5; D unclear. V lost 5 bases to trimming and J lost 5 bases, with 9 bases between them. This CDR3 contains 12 residues. Germline V gene sequence: CDR1 ENHRY, CDR2 SYGVKD. The CDR3 sequence is CAISREQETQYF. The CDR3 nucleotides read TGTGCCATCAGTAGGGAACAGGAGACCCAGTACTTC.

The chain has TRBV7-2 and TRBJ2-1, with 7 nucleotides matching TRBD2. Germline V CDR1 and CDR2: SGHTA, FQGNSA. CDR3 length: 16 amino acids. J gave up 2 bases and V 2 bases, and 6 bases lay outside the gene matches. CDR3 residues: CASSLKAGIAYNEQFF. The CDR3 DNA reads TGTGCCAGCAGCTTAAAAGCGGGAATCGCCTACAATGAGCAGTTCTTC.

This clonotype was seen a few times. The gene calls are TRBV6-5 and TRBJ1-3; TRBD1 aligns across 8 bases. CDR1 is MNHEY and CDR2 is SVGAGI in the germline V gene. Trimming took 2 bases from V and 5 from J; bases not matched to a gene: 5. The CDR3 runs 15 residues. The chain's CDR3 is CASSYGAGGRNTIYF. The CDR3 DNA reads TGTGCCAGCAGTTACGGAGCAGGGGGCAGAAACACCATATATTTT.

In this sample, this clonotype turned up a few times. The CDR3 nucleotides read TGTGCCTTACCGGCCGTTTACTATGGCTACACCTTC. As protein: CALPAVYYGYTF. The chain has TRBV2 and TRBJ1-2; D remains ambiguous. Germline lookup yields CDR1 SNHLY and CDR2 FYNNEI. CDR3 length equals 12 residues. The ends were cut back, 11 bases at V and 3 bases at J, with 13 bases in the middle.

The V gene is TRBV3-1, the J gene TRBJ2-2; 8 bases map to TRBD2. The CDR3 length is 17 residues. V shed 1 base, J shed 4 bases, and the junction held 8 bases outside the gene matches. Per germline, CDR1 LGHDT and CDR2 YNNKEL (reference sequence). The CDR3 nucleotides are TGTGCCAGCAGCCAAGGAAGGTATAGCGGGGCCACCGGGGAGCTGTTTTTT. Translated, it gives CASSQGRYSGATGELFF.

The CDR3, as DNA: TGCGCCAGCAGCCCCGCTCGTGGCCCCCTCGAGGTAGATGAGCAGTTCTTC. Protein product: CASSPARGPLEVDEQFF. The genes are TRBV5-1 and TRBJ2-1, with D hard to call. Germline values: CDR1 SGHRS, CDR2 YFSETQ. The CDR3 totals 17 residues. V was shortened by 4 bases and J by 8 bases, with 25 bases between the two germline ends.

This clonotype was found a few times. This chain connects TRBV5-4 to TRBJ1-1, with 9 bases fitting TRBD1. Germline V lookup: CDR1 SGHNT, CDR2 YYREEE (reference sequence). With 4 bases clipped from V and 5 bases from J, the junction kept 6 bases outside the gene matches. This CDR3 spans 14 amino acids. The CDR3 region is CASSDDRGGTEAFF. The CDR3 coding sequence is TGTGCCAGCAGCGATGACAGGGGGGGGACTGAAGCTTTCTTT.

This clonotype was observed many times. V and J are TRBV12-3 or TRBV12-4 and TRBJ1-6; D gene unclear. The CDR3 runs to 14 residues. V was pared by 0 bases and J by 7 bases, with 7 bases between. In DNA form, the CDR3 reads TGTGCCAGCAGTTTAGCAGCCTCAAATTCACCCCTCCACTTT. Protein: CASSLAASNSPLHF.

This clonotype was recorded only once. A single base separates this from a much larger clone, so it may be a read error. The chain has TRBV5-1 and TRBJ2-7, with TRBD2 matching 9 bases. The CDR3 is made up of 15 amino acids. The V and J ends lost 2 bases and 7 bases, in that order; junction bases with no gene match: 10. Per the germline V gene, CDR1 is SGHRS and CDR2 is YFSETQ. The CDR3 reads CASSFGLTSGTEQYF. In nucleotides, the CDR3 is TGCGCCAGCAGCTTTGGTCTGACTAGCGGAACAGAGCAGTACTTC.

This clonotype appeared many times. V gene TRBV7-9 combines with J gene TRBJ2-5, with 9 bases lining up with TRBD1. V was clipped by 7 bases and J by 2 bases; unmatched bases: 5. The CDR3 runs to 14 residues. Germline V gene sequence: CDR1 SEHNR, CDR2 FQNEAQ (reference sequence). CDR3 in amino acids: CASTGTGPQETQYF. CDR3 DNA: TGTGCCAGCACGGGGACAGGGCCACAAGAGACCCAGTACTTC. Variable domain in full (rest from reference TRBV7-9 and TRBJ2-5): DTGVSQNPRHKITKRGQNVTFRCDPISEHNRLYWYRQTLGQGPEFLTYFQNEAQLEKSRLLSDRFSAERPKGSFSTLEIQRTEQGDSAMYLCASTGTGPQETQYFGPGTRLLVL.

Only a few counts were recorded for this clonotype. This chain joins TRBV20-1 and TRBJ2-7, with TRBD2 matching 12 bases. There are 12 residues in the CDR3. Unmatched junction bases numbered 4, after V lost 3 bases and J lost 10 bases. Per the germline V gene, CDR1 is DFQATT and CDR2 is SNEGSKA (reference sequence). The CDR3 DNA reads TGCAGTGCTAGTAGACTAGCGGGAGAACAGTACTTC. Its protein product is CSASRLAGEQYF.

This clonotype was seen a handful of times. The rearrangement uses TRBV20-1 and TRBJ2-3; D might be TRBD1 or TRBD2, each matching 6 bases. Trimming took off 1 base at V and 2 bases at J, with 19 bases between the two ends. In germline, CDR1 is DFQATT, CDR2 SNEGSKA (reference sequence). The CDR3 loop spans 17 amino acids. CDR3 residues: CSARALLRGVPTDTQYF. The CDR3 nucleotides read TGCAGTGCTAGAGCCCTTTTGAGGGGGGTACCCACAGATACGCAGTATTTT.

The rearrangement links TRBV11-2 to TRBJ2-1; D call uncertain. This CDR3 has 13 amino acids. The ends were cut back, 5 bases at V and 8 bases at J, with 13 bases in the middle. CDR1 SGHAT and CDR2 FQNNGV come from the germline V gene. The DNA for the CDR3 is TGTGCCAGCAGCCATGGAAGTGTGGATGAGCAGTTCTTC. Amino acids: CASSHGSVDEQFF.